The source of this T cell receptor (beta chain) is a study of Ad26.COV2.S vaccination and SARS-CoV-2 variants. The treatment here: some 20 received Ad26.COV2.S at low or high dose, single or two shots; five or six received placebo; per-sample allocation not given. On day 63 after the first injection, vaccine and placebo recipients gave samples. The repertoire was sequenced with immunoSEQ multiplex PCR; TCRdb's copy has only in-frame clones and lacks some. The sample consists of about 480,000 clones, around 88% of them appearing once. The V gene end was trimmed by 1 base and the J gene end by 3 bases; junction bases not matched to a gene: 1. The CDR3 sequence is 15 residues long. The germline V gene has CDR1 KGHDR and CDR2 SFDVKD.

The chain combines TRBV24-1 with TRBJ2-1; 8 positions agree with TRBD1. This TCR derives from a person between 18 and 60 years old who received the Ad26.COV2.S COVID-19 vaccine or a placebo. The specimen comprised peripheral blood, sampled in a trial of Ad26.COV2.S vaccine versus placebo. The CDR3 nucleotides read TGTGCCACCAGTGATTTTGGGACAGGCTACAATGAGCAGTTCTTC. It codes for CATSDFGTGYNEQFF.